The T cell receptor (beta chain) under discussion was sequenced for a study of cytomegalovirus exposure and HLA in healthy donors. The PCR was carried out with 60 Vbeta primers and 13 Jbeta primers. This table comes from immunoSEQ multiplex PCR, and its TCRdb copy is limited to in-frame clones, with some not included. The sample shows under 250,000 clones, roughly 85% of them seen only once. As to this clone: What it binds is unknown.

Broader study findings: An analysis was carried out later, and it reportedly showed fewer N-insertions in an Asian-associated ancestry cluster than the roughly 670-donor mean. Researchers reported in a later analysis that common viral pathogens appeared linked to several top clusters. It was taken for granted in presence/absence analyses that sequencing depth across donors was roughly uniform.

The TCR was taken from a woman between 45 and 60 years old in good health and CMV-seronegative. Specimen: PBMCs.

This CDR3 reads CASSRTGASSYEQYF. The CDR3 DNA sequence: TGTGCCAGCAGTCGGACAGGGGCGAGCTCCTACGAGCAGTACTTC. The chain couples TRBV6-5 to TRBJ2-7, with TRBD1 matching over 9 bases. CDR3 size: 15 residues. V was pared by 5 bases and J by 0 bases, with 5 bases of the junction left unmatched. The germline gives CDR1 MNHEY, CDR2 SVGAGI.